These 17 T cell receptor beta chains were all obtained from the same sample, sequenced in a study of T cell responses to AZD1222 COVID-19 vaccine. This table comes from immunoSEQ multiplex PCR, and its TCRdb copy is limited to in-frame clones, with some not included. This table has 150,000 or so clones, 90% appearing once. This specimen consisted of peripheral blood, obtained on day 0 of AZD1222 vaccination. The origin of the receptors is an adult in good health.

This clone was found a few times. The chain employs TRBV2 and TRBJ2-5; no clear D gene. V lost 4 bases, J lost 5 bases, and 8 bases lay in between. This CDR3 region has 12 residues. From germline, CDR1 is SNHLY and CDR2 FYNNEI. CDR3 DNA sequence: TGTGCCAGCAGTGCGGCCGGGGAGACCCAGTACTTC. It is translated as CASSAAGETQYF.

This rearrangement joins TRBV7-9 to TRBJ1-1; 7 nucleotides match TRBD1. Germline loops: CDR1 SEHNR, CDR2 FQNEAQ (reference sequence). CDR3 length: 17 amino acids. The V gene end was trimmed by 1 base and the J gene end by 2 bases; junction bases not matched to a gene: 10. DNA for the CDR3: TGTGCCAGCAGCTTAGGAGCTAGGGACAGCGGCAACACTGAAGCTTTCTTT. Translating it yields CASSLGARDSGNTEAFF.

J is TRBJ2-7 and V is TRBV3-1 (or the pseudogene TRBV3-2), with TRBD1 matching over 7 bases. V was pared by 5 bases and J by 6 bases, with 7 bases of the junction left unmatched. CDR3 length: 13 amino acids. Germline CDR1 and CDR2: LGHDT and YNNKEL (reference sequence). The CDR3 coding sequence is TGTGCCAGCAGCTACAGGGGACCGGGCGAGCAGTACTTC. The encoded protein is CASSYRGPGEQYF.

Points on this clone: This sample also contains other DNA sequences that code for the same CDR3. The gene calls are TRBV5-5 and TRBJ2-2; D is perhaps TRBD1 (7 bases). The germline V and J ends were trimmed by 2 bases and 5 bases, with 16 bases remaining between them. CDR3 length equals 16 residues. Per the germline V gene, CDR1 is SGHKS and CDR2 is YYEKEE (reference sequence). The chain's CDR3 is CASSLISGGRTGELFF. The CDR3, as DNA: TGTGCCAGCAGCTTAATTTCAGGGGGGCGGACCGGGGAGCTGTTTTTT.

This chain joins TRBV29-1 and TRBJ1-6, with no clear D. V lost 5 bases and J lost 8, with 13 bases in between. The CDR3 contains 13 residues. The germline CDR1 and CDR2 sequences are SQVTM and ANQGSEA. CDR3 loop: CSVQVQDYSPLHF. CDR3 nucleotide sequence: TGCAGCGTTCAGGTTCAGGACTATTCACCCCTCCACTTT.

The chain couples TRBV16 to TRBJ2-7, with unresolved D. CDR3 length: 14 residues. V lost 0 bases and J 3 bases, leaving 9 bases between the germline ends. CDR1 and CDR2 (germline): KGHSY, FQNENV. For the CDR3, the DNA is TGTGCCAGCAGCCAATCCGCCCGCAACTACGAGCAGTACTTC. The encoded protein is CASSQSARNYEQYF.

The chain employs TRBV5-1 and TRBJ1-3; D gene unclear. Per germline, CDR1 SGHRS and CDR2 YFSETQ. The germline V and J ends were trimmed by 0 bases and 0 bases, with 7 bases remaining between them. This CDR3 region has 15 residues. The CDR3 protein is CASSLVPDSGNTIYF. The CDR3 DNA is TGCGCCAGCAGCTTGGTACCCGACTCTGGAAACACCATATATTTT.

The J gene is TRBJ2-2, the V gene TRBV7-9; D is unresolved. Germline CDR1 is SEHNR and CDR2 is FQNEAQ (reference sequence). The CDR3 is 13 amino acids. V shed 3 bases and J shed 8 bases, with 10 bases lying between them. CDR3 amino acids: CASSFYKGGELFF. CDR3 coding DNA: TGTGCCAGCAGCTTCTATAAGGGTGGGGAGCTGTTTTTT.

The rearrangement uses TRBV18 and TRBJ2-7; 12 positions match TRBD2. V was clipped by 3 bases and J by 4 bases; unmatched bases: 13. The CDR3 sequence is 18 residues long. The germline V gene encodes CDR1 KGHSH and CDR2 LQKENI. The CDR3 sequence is CASSPLLAGGFVGYEQYF. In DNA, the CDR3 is TGTGCCAGCTCACCGTTACTAGCGGGAGGCTTTGTGGGGTACGAGCAGTACTTC. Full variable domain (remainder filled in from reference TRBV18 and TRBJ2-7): NAGVMQNPRHLVRRRGQEARLRCSPMKGHSHVYWYRQLPEEGLKFMVYLQKENIIDESGMPKERFSAEFPKEGPSILRIQQVVRGDSAAYFCASSPLLAGGFVGYEQYFGPGTRLTVT.

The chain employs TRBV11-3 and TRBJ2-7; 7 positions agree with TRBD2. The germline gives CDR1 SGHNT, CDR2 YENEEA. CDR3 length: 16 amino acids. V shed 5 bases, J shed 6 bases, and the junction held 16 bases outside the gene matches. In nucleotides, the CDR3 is TGTGCCAGCAGCCCAGCCTTGAGCGGGGCTGTCCGCGAGCAGTACTTC. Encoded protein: CASSPALSGAVREQYF.

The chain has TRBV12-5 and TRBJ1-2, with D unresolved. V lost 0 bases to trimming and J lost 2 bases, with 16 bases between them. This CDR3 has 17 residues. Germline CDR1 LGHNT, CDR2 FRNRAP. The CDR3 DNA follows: TGTGCTAGTGGTTTGGTAGACGAAGGAGCTCCAAACTATGGCTACACCTTC. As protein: CASGLVDEGAPNYGYTF. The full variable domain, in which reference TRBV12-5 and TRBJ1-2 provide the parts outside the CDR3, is DARVTQTPRHKVTEMGQEVTMRCQPILGHNTVFWYRQTMMQGLELLAYFRNRAPLDDSGMPKDRFSAEMPDATLATLKIQPSEPRDSAVYFCASGLVDEGAPNYGYTFGSGTRLTVV.

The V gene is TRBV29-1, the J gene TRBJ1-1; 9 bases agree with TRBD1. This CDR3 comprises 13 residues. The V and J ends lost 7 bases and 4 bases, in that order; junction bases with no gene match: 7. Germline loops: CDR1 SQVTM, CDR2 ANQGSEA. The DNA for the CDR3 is TGCAGCGCCCCCGGGACAGGGACCACTGAAGCTTTCTTT. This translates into CSAPGTGTTEAFF.

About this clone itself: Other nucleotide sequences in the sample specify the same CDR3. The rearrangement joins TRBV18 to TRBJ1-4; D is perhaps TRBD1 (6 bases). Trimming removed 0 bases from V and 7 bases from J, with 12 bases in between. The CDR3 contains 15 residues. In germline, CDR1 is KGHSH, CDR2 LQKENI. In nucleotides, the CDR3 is TGTGCCAGCTCACCACCACAGGGTTTGGGTGAAAAACTGTTTTTT. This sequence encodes CASSPPQGLGEKLFF.

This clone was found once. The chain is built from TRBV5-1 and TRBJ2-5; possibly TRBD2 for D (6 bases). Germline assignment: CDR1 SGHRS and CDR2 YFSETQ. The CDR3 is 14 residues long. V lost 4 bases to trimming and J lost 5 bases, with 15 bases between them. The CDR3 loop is CASSRESIGETQYF. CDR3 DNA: TGCGCCAGCAGCCGGGAGAGTATCGGGGAGACCCAGTACTTC.

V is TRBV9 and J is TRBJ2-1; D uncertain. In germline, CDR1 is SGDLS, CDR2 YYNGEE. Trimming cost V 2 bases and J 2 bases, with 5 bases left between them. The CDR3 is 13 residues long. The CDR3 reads CASSVGPYNEQFF. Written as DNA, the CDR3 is TGTGCCAGCAGCGTGGGTCCCTACAATGAGCAGTTCTTC. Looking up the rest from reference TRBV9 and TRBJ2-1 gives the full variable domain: DSGVTQTPKHLITATGQRVTLRCSPRSGDLSVYWYQQSLDQGLQFLIQYYNGEERAKGNILERFSAQQFPDLHSELNLSSLELGDSALYFCASSVGPYNEQFFGPGTRLTVL.

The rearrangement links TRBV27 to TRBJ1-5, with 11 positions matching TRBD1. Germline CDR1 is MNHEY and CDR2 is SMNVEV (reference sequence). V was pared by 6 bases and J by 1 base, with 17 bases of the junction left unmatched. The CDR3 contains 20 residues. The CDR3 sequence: CASSLRGDRGTLWSNQPQHF. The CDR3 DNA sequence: TGTGCCAGCAGCCTTAGGGGGGACAGGGGGACCTTATGGAGCAATCAGCCCCAGCATTTT.

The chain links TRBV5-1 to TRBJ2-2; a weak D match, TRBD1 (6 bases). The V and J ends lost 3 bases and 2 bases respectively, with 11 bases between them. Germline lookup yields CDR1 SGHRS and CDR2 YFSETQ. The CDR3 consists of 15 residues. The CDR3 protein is CASSSGHRNTGELFF. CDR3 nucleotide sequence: TGCGCCAGCAGCTCGGGACATCGTAACACCGGGGAGCTGTTTTTT.